The next 31 T cell receptor beta chains were all read from a single sample in a study of blood T cell repertoires in COVID-19 (dated by TCRdb to the early 2020s). The protocol used for the library was the immunoSEQ multiplex PCR assay. Held by TCRdb, this immuneACCESS table contains in-frame sequences only and omits some clones. Under half of the omission traces to an unresolved V gene where checked; the cause of the rest is unknown. This sample is represented by hundreds of thousands of clones; over 75% of them were singletons. The biggest ten clones account for 9.5% of the sample. Sample: PBMCs or T cells enriched from blood (not recorded which). These receptors came from a woman between 35 and 50 years old who had recovered from COVID-19.

This clone occurred once. The V and J genes are TRBV27 and TRBJ2-1; 12 bases agree with TRBD2. CDR3 length: 17 amino acids. CDR1 is MNHEY and CDR2 is SMNVEV in the germline V gene (reference sequence). V trimming: 3 bases; J trimming: 3 bases; junction bases outside the gene matches: 6. The DNA for the CDR3 is TGTGCCAGCAGTTTCCCGACTAGCGGGGGAGGCTACAATGAGCAGTTCTTC. This translates into CASSFPTSGGGYNEQFF.

The chain carries TRBV7-2 and TRBJ1-2; TRBD1 matches at 7 bases. Germline CDR1 is SGHTA and CDR2 is FQGNSA. This CDR3 is built from 14 residues. After removal of 6 bases from V and 6 bases from J, the junction contained 10 bases not matched to a gene. CDR3 sequence: CASRSLKGADGYTF. DNA for the CDR3: TGTGCCAGCAGGTCCCTAAAGGGGGCGGATGGCTACACCTTC.

The J gene is TRBJ2-3, the V gene TRBV7-3; D remains ambiguous. V lost 6 bases and J 1 base, leaving 8 bases between the germline ends. This CDR3 comprises 13 residues. The germline gives CDR1 SGHTA, CDR2 FQGTGA. CDR3 coding DNA: TGTGCCAGCAGTTTCTCGGGCACAGATACGCAGTATTTT. It specifies CASSFSGTDTQYF.

V usage is TRBV27 and J usage is TRBJ1-2, with D possibly being TRBD1 (6 bases). The CDR3 loop spans 13 amino acids. Germline assignment: CDR1 MNHEY and CDR2 SMNVEV (reference sequence). V was trimmed by 7 bases and J by 7 bases, leaving 16 bases between them. Here the CDR3 DNA reads TGTGCCAGCAATGGGAGGGGGTCGGGTGGCTACACCTTC. Encoded protein: CASNGRGSGGYTF.

The chain links TRBV19 to TRBJ2-3, with TRBD2 matching over 10 bases. Trimming at V came to 11 bases and at J to 4 bases, leaving 18 bases not matched to a gene. The CDR3 is 17 amino acids. Germline assignment: CDR1 LNHDA and CDR2 SQIVND (reference sequence). CDR3 coding DNA: TGTGCCCCAGACTCAAGCGGGAGGGCCGTTCGCGCAGATACGCAGTATTTT. Its translation is CAPDSSGRAVRADTQYF.

The J gene is TRBJ1-6, the V gene TRBV13; no clear D gene. V was cut by 4 bases and J by 7 bases, with 17 bases left in between. The CDR3 is made up of 16 amino acids. Germline assignment: CDR1 PRHDT and CDR2 FYEKMQ (reference sequence). CDR3 nucleotides: TGTGCCAGCAGCTCACTCGGGCAGGCGGGGAATTCACCCCTCCACTTT. It is translated as CASSSLGQAGNSPLHF.

The CDR3 DNA reads TGTGCCAGCAGGTCCCGGGACACCTACGAGCAGTACTTC. It specifies CASRSRDTYEQYF. The chain joins TRBV9 to TRBJ2-7; TRBD1 is a possible D gene (6 bases). The CDR3 has 13 amino acids. Trimming cost V 5 bases and J 2 bases, with 11 bases left between them. Germline loops: CDR1 SGDLS, CDR2 YYNGEE.

This clone was found once. The chain employs TRBV21-1 and TRBJ1-4. TRBV21-1 is noted as a pseudogene. This CDR3 is built from 17 residues. CDR3 region: CASSKDNPRATNEKLFF. In DNA, the CDR3 is TGTGCCAGCAGCAAAGACAACCCCCGGGCAACTAATGAAAAACTGTTTTTT.

V usage is TRBV5-6 and J usage is TRBJ2-7; TRBD2 is a possible D gene (5 bases). The germline V and J ends were trimmed by 1 base and 0 bases, with 11 bases remaining between them. The CDR3 loop spans 15 amino acids. Germline V gene sequence: CDR1 SGHDT, CDR2 YYEEEE. The CDR3 here is CASSLPGLFSYEQYF. Here the CDR3 DNA reads TGTGCCAGCAGCTTGCCCGGACTCTTCTCCTACGAGCAGTACTTC.

The chain links TRBV2 to TRBJ1-1, with a weak D call TRBD1 (6 bases). Trimming removed 3 bases from V and 4 bases from J, with 15 bases in between. Germline CDR1 reads SNHLY; CDR2 reads FYNNEI. This CDR3 spans 15 amino acids. The CDR3 region has the DNA TGTGCCAGCAGTGAGAGGCGGTCAGGGGCCACTGAAGCTTTCTTT. The encoded protein is CASSERRSGATEAFF.

The CDR3 protein is CASSESTSGDGYTF. DNA of the CDR3: TGCGCCAGCAGTGAGTCGACAAGCGGCGATGGCTACACCTTC. The rearrangement joins TRBV10-1 to TRBJ1-2, with D unclear. The CDR3 loop spans 14 amino acids. Germline V lookup: CDR1 WNHNN, CDR2 SYGVQD (reference sequence). Trimming stripped 0 bases from V and 6 bases from J, with 11 bases between.

The CDR3 here is CASSLVPGEYNEQFF. The CDR3 region has the DNA TGTGCCAGCAGCTTAGTGCCGGGAGAGTACAATGAGCAGTTCTTC. The chain recombines TRBV11-2 with TRBJ2-1; D perhaps matches TRBD2 (6 bases). There are 15 residues in the CDR3. Germline CDR1 reads SGHAT; CDR2 reads FQNNGV. V lost 1 base to trimming and J lost 4 bases, with 11 bases between them.

The V and J genes are TRBV5-4 and TRBJ1-5; D gene uncertain. This CDR3 contains 14 residues. Trimming shortened V by 5 bases and J by 3 bases, and 12 bases separated the two germline ends. Germline values: CDR1 SGHNT, CDR2 YYREEE (reference sequence). CDR3 coding DNA: TGTGCCAGCAGTTCCGGGAGAGACAATCAGCCCCAGCATTTT. Translation gives CASSSGRDNQPQHF.

The J gene is TRBJ1-2, the V gene TRBV27; D might be TRBD1 (5 bases). Germline lookup yields CDR1 MNHEY and CDR2 SMNVEV (reference sequence). The V end was cut by 3 bases, the J end by 4 bases, with 9 bases between. The CDR3 sequence is 13 residues long. The CDR3 DNA is TGTGCCAGCAGTTTTGGTCAGGGCTATGGCTACACCTTC. Encoded protein: CASSFGQGYGYTF.

The sample holds one count of this clone. This rearrangement joins TRBV7-6 to TRBJ1-5, with 7 positions matching TRBD1. CDR3 size: 14 residues. Germline trimming cut 3 bases from V and 8 bases from J; bases unmatched to any gene: 7. Germline V gene sequence: CDR1 SGHVS, CDR2 FNYEAQ. CDR3 bases: TGTGCCAGCAGCTTGACAGGGTCGAAGGAGCCCCAGCATTTT. As protein: CASSLTGSKEPQHF.

Written as DNA, the CDR3 is TGTGCCTGGAGTCCGGACCAAGAGACCCAGTACTTC. Its protein product is CAWSPDQETQYF. The chain has TRBV30 and TRBJ2-5; no clear D gene. Trimming cost V 2 bases and J 0 bases, with 4 bases left between them. There are 12 residues in the CDR3. CDR1 GTSNPN and CDR2 SVGIG come from the germline V gene (reference sequence).

This clone appeared a single time. V gene TRBV7-3 combines with J gene TRBJ2-1, with 10 bases matching TRBD2. Per the germline V gene, CDR1 is SGHTA and CDR2 is FQGTGA. There are 17 residues in the CDR3. J gave up 6 bases and V 5 bases, and 13 bases lay outside the gene matches. CDR3 nucleotide sequence: TGTGCCAGCAGCCTACTAGGTCGAGCGGGAGGGCTCAATGAGCAGTTCTTC. Residues: CASSLLGRAGGLNEQFF.

The V call is TRBV9, the J call TRBJ1-4; 9 bases match TRBD1. After removal of 3 bases from V and 8 bases from J, the junction contained 5 bases not matched to a gene. CDR3 length: 14 residues. Germline CDR1 and CDR2: SGDLS and YYNGEE. The CDR3: CASSAGQGREKLFF. CDR3 in DNA: TGTGCCAGCAGCGCGGGACAGGGCCGGGAAAAACTGTTTTTT.

The sample holds one count of this clone. The CDR3 sequence is CASSYSGGWAEAFF. The CDR3 DNA sequence: TGTGCCAGCAGTTACTCGGGGGGGTGGGCTGAAGCTTTCTTT. The gene calls are TRBV6-5 and TRBJ1-1; maybe TRBD1 (5 bases). The CDR3 sequence is 14 residues long. V was pared by 0 bases and J by 6 bases, with 11 bases between. Looked up from germline, CDR1 is MNHEY and CDR2 is SVGAGI.

The chain is built from TRBV5-6 and TRBJ2-2, with no clear D. V was pared by 0 bases and J by 7 bases, with 16 bases between. Germline CDR1 SGHDT, CDR2 YYEEEE. The CDR3 sequence is 16 residues long. CDR3 amino acids: CASSLDRPGGGGELFF. The CDR3 coding sequence is TGTGCCAGCAGCTTGGACCGACCGGGTGGCGGCGGGGAGCTGTTTTTT.

This clone was recorded once. The chain carries TRBV7-9 and TRBJ2-7; maybe TRBD2 (5 bases). V shed 5 bases and J shed 5 bases, with 19 bases lying between them. This CDR3 spans 15 amino acids. The germline V gene has CDR1 SEHNR and CDR2 FQNEAQ (reference sequence). The CDR3 is CASSPLVGEEDEQYF. CDR3 bases: TGTGCCAGCAGCCCGTTGGTCGGAGAGGAGGACGAGCAGTACTTC.

V gene TRBV28 combines with J gene TRBJ1-2; D unresolved. Germline V lookup: CDR1 MDHEN, CDR2 SYDVKM. The CDR3 runs to 12 residues. With 5 bases removed from V and 4 bases from J, the gap between germline ends came to 8 bases. CDR3 bases: TGTGCCAGCAGTGATGACATCTATGGCTACACCTTC. Protein sequence: CASSDDIYGYTF.

The chain has TRBV11-3 and TRBJ2-3; 11 bases are a match to TRBD1. The germline gives CDR1 SGHNT, CDR2 YENEEA. CDR3 size: 14 residues. Germline trimming cut 5 bases from V and 7 bases from J; bases unmatched to any gene: 5. The CDR3 reads CASSLGTGGNTQYF. CDR3 nucleotide sequence: TGTGCCAGCAGCCTCGGGACAGGGGGAAATACGCAGTATTTT.

This sequence joins TRBV19 and TRBJ2-5; TRBD2 aligns across 9 bases. The V gene end was trimmed by 4 bases and the J gene end by 1 base; junction bases not matched to a gene: 1. This CDR3 comprises 14 residues. Germline CDR1 is LNHDA and CDR2 is SQIVND (reference sequence). The CDR3: CASSSGGGQETQYF. DNA of the CDR3: TGTGCCAGTAGTAGCGGGGGGGGCCAAGAGACCCAGTACTTC.

The J gene is TRBJ2-7, the V gene TRBV27; D is undetermined. V was shortened by 2 bases and J by 0 bases, with 8 bases between the two germline ends. Germline V lookup: CDR1 MNHEY, CDR2 SMNVEV (reference sequence). This CDR3 region has 14 residues. For the CDR3, the DNA is TGTGCCAGCAGTTTAGCGGCCAGCTCCTACGAGCAGTACTTC. Translation: CASSLAASSYEQYF.

This chain uses TRBV11-3 with TRBJ2-7; 10 nucleotides agree with TRBD2. The CDR3 is 15 residues long. Germline assignment: CDR1 SGHNT and CDR2 YENEEA. V was pared by 3 bases and J by 4 bases, with 6 bases of the junction left unmatched. The DNA of the CDR3 is TGTGCCAGCAGCTTCCAAGCGGGAGGGTTATACGAGCAGTACTTC. Amino acids: CASSFQAGGLYEQYF.

The chain links TRBV14 to TRBJ1-1, with unresolved D. The V gene's germline CDR1 is SGHDN and CDR2 FVKESK. CDR3 length: 14 amino acids. Trimming shortened V by 4 bases and J by 0 bases, and 9 bases separated the two germline ends. CDR3 amino acids: CASSLIVVNTEAFF. The CDR3 coding sequence is TGTGCCAGCAGCCTAATCGTCGTGAACACTGAAGCTTTCTTT.

A note on this clone: The junction differs from germline at one of its ends, possibly a read error. The chain is built from TRBV28 and TRBJ1-2, with 7 positions matching TRBD1. Germline lookup yields CDR1 MDHEN and CDR2 SYDVKM. The CDR3 sequence is 14 residues long. CDR3: CASSPRGQGSSYAF. The CDR3 DNA reads TGTGCCAGCAGTCCAAGGGGGCAGGGGTCTTCTTACGCCTTC.

The rearrangement joins TRBV5-4 to TRBJ1-2; 9 positions match TRBD1. The CDR3 spans 16 residues. V was clipped by 3 bases and J by 8 bases; unmatched bases: 14. Germline CDR1 and CDR2: SGHNT and YYREEE (reference sequence). The CDR3 DNA follows: TGTGCCAGCAGCTGGGCAACCGGGACAGGGATACCAGGCTACACCTTC. It codes for CASSWATGTGIPGYTF.

This chain links TRBV6-5 with TRBJ2-7; 10 bases are shared with TRBD2. Germline V CDR1 and CDR2: MNHEY, SVGAGI. The CDR3 spans 13 residues. The trim removed 7 bases at V and 6 bases at J, leaving 6 bases unmatched. This CDR3 is CASKREGRGEQYF. The CDR3 nucleotides are TGTGCCAGCAAGCGGGAGGGCCGTGGCGAGCAGTACTTC.

The V and J genes are TRBV30 and TRBJ1-5; TRBD1 aligns across 7 bases. The CDR3 length is 14 residues. Germline-derived CDR1 and CDR2 are GTSNPN and SVGIG (reference sequence). V lost 2 bases and J lost 6; bases outside the gene matches: 7. CDR3: CAWSTGATGQPQHF. The CDR3 DNA follows: TGTGCCTGGAGTACAGGGGCTACGGGTCAGCCCCAGCATTTT.